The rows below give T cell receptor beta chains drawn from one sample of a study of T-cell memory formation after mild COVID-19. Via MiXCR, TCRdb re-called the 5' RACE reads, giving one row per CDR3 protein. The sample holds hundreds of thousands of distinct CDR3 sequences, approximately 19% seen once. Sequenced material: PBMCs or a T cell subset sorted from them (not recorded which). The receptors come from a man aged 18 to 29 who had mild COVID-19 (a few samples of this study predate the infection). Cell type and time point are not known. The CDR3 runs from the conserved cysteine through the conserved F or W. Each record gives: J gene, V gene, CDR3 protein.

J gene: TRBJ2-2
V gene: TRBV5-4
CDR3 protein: CASSLAGIRVETGELFF

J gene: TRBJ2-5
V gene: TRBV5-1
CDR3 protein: CASSSDWTASGTQYF

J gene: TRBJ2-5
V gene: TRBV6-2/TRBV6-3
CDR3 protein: CASSNRGLETQYF

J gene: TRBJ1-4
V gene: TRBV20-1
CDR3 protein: CSARGYRSTNEKLFF

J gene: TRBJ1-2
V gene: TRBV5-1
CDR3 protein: CASHEGGANYGYTF

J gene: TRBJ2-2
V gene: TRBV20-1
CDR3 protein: CSANRLAGGGELFF

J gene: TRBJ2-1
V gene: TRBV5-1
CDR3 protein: CASSRQGYNEQFF

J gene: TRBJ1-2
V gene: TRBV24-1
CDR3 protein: CATSDLSRPGSYTF

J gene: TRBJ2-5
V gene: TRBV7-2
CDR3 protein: CASSAHSIKETQYF

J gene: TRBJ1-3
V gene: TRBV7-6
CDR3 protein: CASSPRQGSGSISGNTIYF

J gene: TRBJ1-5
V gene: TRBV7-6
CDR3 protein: CASSRRTGPNQPQHF

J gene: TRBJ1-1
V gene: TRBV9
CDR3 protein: CASSVAEGVGNTEAFF

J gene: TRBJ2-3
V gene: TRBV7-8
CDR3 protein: CASSLLGAGSTDTQYF

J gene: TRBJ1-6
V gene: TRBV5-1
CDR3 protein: CASSLAGTPYSPLHF

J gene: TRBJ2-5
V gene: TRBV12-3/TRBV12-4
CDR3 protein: CASSDTGPETQYF

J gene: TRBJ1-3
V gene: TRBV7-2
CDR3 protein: CASGRQGTNSGNTIYF

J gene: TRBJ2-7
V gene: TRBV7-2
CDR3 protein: CASSLNAGAYEQYF

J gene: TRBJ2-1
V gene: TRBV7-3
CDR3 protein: CASSFLSGASYNEQFF

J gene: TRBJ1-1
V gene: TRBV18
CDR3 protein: CASSPPLGATPEAFF

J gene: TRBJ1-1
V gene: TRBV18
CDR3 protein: CASSPPGQGWFRTEAFF

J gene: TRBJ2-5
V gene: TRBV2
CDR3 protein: CASSGTDISETQYF

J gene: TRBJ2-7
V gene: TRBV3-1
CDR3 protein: CASSQWGRTYEQYF

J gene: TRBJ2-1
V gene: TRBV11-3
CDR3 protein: CASSSRSYNEQFF

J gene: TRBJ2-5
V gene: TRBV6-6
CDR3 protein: CAGTRHEGETQYF

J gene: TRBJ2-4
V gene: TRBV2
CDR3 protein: CASRPWAKNIQYF

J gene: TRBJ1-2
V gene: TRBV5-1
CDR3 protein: CASSALEEEGYTF

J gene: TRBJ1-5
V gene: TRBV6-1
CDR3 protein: CASSWVRLENQPQHF

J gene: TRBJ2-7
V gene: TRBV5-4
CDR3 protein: CASSSSSGAYEQYF

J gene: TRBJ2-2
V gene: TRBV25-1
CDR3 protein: CASSESGGGELFF